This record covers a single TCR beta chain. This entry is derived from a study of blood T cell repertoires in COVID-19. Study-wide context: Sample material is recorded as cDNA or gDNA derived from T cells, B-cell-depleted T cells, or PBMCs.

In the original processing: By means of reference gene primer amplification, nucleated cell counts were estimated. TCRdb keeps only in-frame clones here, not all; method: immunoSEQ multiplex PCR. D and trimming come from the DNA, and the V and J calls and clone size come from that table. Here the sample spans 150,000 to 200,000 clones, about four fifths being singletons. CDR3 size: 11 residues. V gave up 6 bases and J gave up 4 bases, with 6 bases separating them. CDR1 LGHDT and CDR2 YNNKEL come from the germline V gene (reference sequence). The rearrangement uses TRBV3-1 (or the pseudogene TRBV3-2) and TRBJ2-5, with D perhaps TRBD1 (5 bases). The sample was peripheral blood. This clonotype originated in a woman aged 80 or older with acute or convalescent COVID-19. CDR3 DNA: TGTGCCAGCAGTACAGGAGAGACCCAGTACTTC. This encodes CASSTGETQYF.